Listed here is a single TCR beta chain. Its specificity is unknown. This specimen belongs to a study of cytotoxic CD8 clonotypes in ibrutinib-treated CLL. Study-wide results and limits: Among the clonotypes, public ones were uncommon and contracted or held stable on treatment.

Germline V lookup: CDR1 SGHKS, CDR2 YYEKEE (reference sequence). V lost 0 bases, J lost 5 bases, and 11 bases lay in between. There are 15 residues in the CDR3. Only in-frame clones appear in the TCRdb table, and some are missing; sequencing was by immunoSEQ multiplex PCR. The data contain some 150,000 clones, about 84% of them singletons. This clonotype originated in a human donor with chronic lymphocytic leukemia. Sequencing used PBMCs, obtained after 36 months of ibrutinib treatment. This sequence joins TRBV5-5 and TRBJ1-4; D is ambiguous. The DNA for the CDR3 is TGTGCCAGCAGCTTGGGGGCAGGAGCAAATGAAAAACTGTTTTTT. Encoded protein: CASSLGAGANEKLFF.